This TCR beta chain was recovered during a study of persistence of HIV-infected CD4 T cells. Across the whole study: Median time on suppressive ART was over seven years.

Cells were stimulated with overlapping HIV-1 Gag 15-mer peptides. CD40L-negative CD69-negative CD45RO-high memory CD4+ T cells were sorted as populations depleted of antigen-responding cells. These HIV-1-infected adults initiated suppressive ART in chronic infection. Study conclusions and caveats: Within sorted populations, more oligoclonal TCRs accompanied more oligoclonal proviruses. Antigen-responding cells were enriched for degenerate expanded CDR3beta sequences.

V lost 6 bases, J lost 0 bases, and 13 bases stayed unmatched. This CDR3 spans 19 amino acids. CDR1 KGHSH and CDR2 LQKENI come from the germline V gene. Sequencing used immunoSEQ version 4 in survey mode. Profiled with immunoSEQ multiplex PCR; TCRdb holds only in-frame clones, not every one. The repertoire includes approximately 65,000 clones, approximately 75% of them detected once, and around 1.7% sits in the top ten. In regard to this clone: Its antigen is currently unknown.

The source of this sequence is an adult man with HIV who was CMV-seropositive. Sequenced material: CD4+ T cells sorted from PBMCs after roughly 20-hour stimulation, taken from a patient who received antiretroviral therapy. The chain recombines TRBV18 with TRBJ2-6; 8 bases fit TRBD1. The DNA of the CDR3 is TGTGCCAGCTCTCTCAATTCAGGGGGCTTCGGCTCTGGGGCCAACGTCCTGACTTTC. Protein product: CASSLNSGGFGSGANVLTF.